A selection of T cell receptor beta chains follows, all from one sample in a study of T cell responses to AZD1222 COVID-19 vaccine. The data were produced by immunoSEQ multiplex PCR, yet TCRdb's version contains in-frame clones alone and is incomplete. The sample contains 150,000 to 200,000 clones, 85% to 95% of which appear only once. The specimen comprised peripheral blood, sampled on day 0 of AZD1222 vaccination. These TCRs come from an adult in good health. The CDR3 runs from the conserved cysteine through the conserved F or W. D genes are given only for firm matches. Rows may omit the clone size; those that give it use once, few, many or a size class.

- TRBJ1-2 TRBV9 - TGTGCCAGCAGCGGGACAGCGTCGGGGAGGGGAAACTATGGCTACACCTTC CASSGTASGRGNYGYTF
TRBD1 TRBJ2-7 TRBV7-7 - TGTGCCAGCAGCTTAGCGGGCCGGGACAGATGTATGTGGGAGCAGTACTTC CASSLAGRDRCMWEQYF
TRBD1 TRBJ1-5 TRBV6-6 - TGTGCCAGCACCAAGGGACAGGGGGCGAGTAATCAGCCCCAGCATTTT CASTKGQGASNQPQHF
TRBD1 TRBJ1-2 TRBV19 - TGTGCCAGTAGACGACCGGGACAGAAGACCTATGGCTACACCTTC CASRRPGQKTYGYTF
TRBD1 TRBJ1-1 TRBV3-1/TRBV3-2 - TGTGCCAGCAGCCCCACAGGGGGGACCGTTGCTTTCTTT CASSPTGGTVAFF
- TRBJ2-5 TRBV6-5 - TGTGCCAGCAGTTACTCGGGCTCACAAGAGACCCAGTACTTC CASSYSGSQETQYF
- TRBJ1-4 TRBV6-1 - TGTGCCAGCAGTGGAAGAAGGGGAGCCGCTAATGAAAAACTGTTTTTT CASSGRRGAANEKLFF
TRBD1 TRBJ1-1 TRBV4-1 - TGCGCCAGCAGCCAAAGCAGGGCAGGGGGCAACACTGAAGCTTTCTTT CASSQSRAGGNTEAFF
- TRBJ1-1 TRBV7-9 - TGTGCCAGCAGCTTAGCAGGGGAGGGCACTGAAGCTTTCTTT CASSLAGEGTEAFF
- TRBJ2-1 TRBV28 - TGTGCCAGCAGTTTAAAGAGTGAGCAGTTCTTC CASSLKSEQFF
TRBD1 TRBJ1-3 TRBV28 - TGTGCCAGCAGCCCCACCTCGGGAGGGGGCCGAAACACCATATATTTT CASSPTSGGGRNTIYF
- TRBJ1-6 TRBV10-1 - TGCGCCACGTCCCGGGAGTGGAATTCACCCCTCCACTTT CATSREWNSPLHF
- TRBJ1-4 TRBV12-3/TRBV12-4 - TGTGCCAGCAGTTCAGGGGAGGTGGAAAAACTGTTTTTT CASSSGEVEKLFF
TRBD1 TRBJ1-2 TRBV7-9 - TGTGCCAGCAGCCGAACGCCGGGACAGGGGAGCTATGGCTACACCTTC CASSRTPGQGSYGYTF
TRBD2 TRBJ2-7 TRBV4-1 few TGCGCCAGCAGCCTGGGACTAGCGGGAGGACCAGGGACCTACGAGCAGTACTTC CASSLGLAGGPGTYEQYF
TRBD1 TRBJ2-3 TRBV3-1/TRBV3-2 - TGTGCCAGCAGCCAAGATCCGGGACAGGGGGCTACAGATACGCAGTATTTT CASSQDPGQGATDTQYF
- TRBJ2-1 TRBV9 - TGTGCCAGCAGCGGGGGGAGGAGTACTAGCTCCTACAATGAGCAGTTCTTC CASSGGRSTSSYNEQFF
- TRBJ2-5 TRBV27 - TGTGCCAGCAGTCCACGGCAGATGGAGACCCAGTACTTC CASSPRQMETQYF
- TRBJ1-6 TRBV9 - TGTGCCAGCAGTGTCGACAGCACAGCCTCCTATAATTCACCCCTCCACTTT CASSVDSTASYNSPLHF
TRBD2 TRBJ2-7 TRBV27 - TGTGCCAGCAGCCGAGATGGGCTAGCGGGACGCGAGCAGTACTTC CASSRDGLAGREQYF
TRBD1 TRBJ2-7 TRBV7-9 - TGTGCCAGCAACGGACAGGTCGATTCCTACGAGCAGTACTTC CASNGQVDSYEQYF
TRBD2 TRBJ2-2 TRBV7-3 - TGTGCCAGCAGCTCACCCAAACGCGGGGGGTCCGGGGAGCTGTTTTTT CASSSPKRGGSGELFF
TRBD1 TRBJ1-1 TRBV3-1/TRBV3-2 - TGTGCCAGCCGGGACAGAAACACTGAAGCTTTCTTT CASRDRNTEAFF
TRBD2 TRBJ2-3 TRBV28 - TGTGCCAGCAGTTCCCTCGCGGGAGCCGCAGATACGCAGTATTTT CASSSLAGAADTQYF
- TRBJ1-1 TRBV20-1 - TGCAGTGCTAGTAGTGGGGGCTTGGACACTGAAGCTTTCTTT CSASSGGLDTEAFF
TRBD1 TRBJ1-4 TRBV28 - TGTGCCAGCAGCCGACAGGGGACTAATGAAAAACTGTTTTTT CASSRQGTNEKLFF
- TRBJ2-7 TRBV14 once TGTGCCAGCAGCCAAAATCTGGGGTTGCCGGGTGGCGAGCAGTACTTC CASSQNLGLPGGEQYF
- TRBJ2-5 TRBV6-2/TRBV6-3 medium-sized TGTGCCAGCAGTTACTCGATCGGGACGGCGTACCAAGAGACCCAGTACTTC CASSYSIGTAYQETQYF
TRBD1 TRBJ1-1 TRBV24-1 - TGTGCCACCAGTGACCCCGGACAGGGGAGTAATGAAGCTTTCTTT CATSDPGQGSNEAFF
- TRBJ2-1 TRBV5-6 - TGTGCCACCGGGTGGGGGCGGGGCAATGAGCAGTTCTTC CATGWGRGNEQFF
TRBD1 TRBJ1-2 TRBV5-1 - TGCGCCAGCAGTTTGACCGTAACAGGGGATGGCTACACCTTC CASSLTVTGDGYTF
TRBD1 TRBJ2-2 TRBV28 - TGTGCCAGCAGTTTATCGTCGCAGGGGGAAACCGGGGAGCTGTTTTTT CASSLSSQGETGELFF
- TRBJ2-2 TRBV11-3 - TGTGCCAGCAGCTTAGTATGGGGGACCGGGGAGCTGTTTTTT CASSLVWGTGELFF
- TRBJ1-4 TRBV7-2 - TGTGCCAGCAGCTTACTGCTAGGGGAGGGTGAAAAACTGTTTTTT CASSLLLGEGEKLFF
- TRBJ2-3 TRBV7-2 - TGTGCCAGCAGCTCGGACGGGGAAGGTACGCAGTATTTT CASSSDGEGTQYF
- TRBJ1-1 TRBV19 once TGTGCCAGTAGTATAAGGGCAGGACAGTCTATGAACACTGAAGCTTTCTTT CASSIRAGQSMNTEAFF
- TRBJ1-2 TRBV6-5 - TGTGCCAGCAGTTCAAGGACAGCCGGTGGCTACACCTTC CASSSRTAGGYTF
TRBD2 TRBJ2-1 TRBV19 - TGTGCCAGTAGTATCGGACTAGCGGGAGGCCCCTACAATGAGCAGTTCTTC CASSIGLAGGPYNEQFF
- TRBJ2-7 TRBV3-1/TRBV3-2 once TGTGCCAGCAGCCAAGGTCAGACTTCCGTGGGGTCGAACTTC CASSQGQTSVGSNF
- TRBJ1-1 TRBV3-1/TRBV3-2 - TGTGCCAGCAGCGGACCCCGGGGCACTGAAGCTTTCTTT CASSGPRGTEAFF
- TRBJ2-1 TRBV27 - TGTGCCAGCAGTAAACCGGGGCGCGAGCAGTTCTTC CASSKPGREQFF
- TRBJ2-7 TRBV6-5 - TGTGCCAGCACATCTGGGGCGGACGGGTCCTACGAGCAGTACTTC CASTSGADGSYEQYF
- TRBJ1-1 TRBV10-1 few TGCGCCAGCAGTGAGTCGGGGACGAACACTGAAGCTTTCTTT CASSESGTNTEAFF
- TRBJ2-1 TRBV18 - TGTGCCAGCTCCCCACCAGCAGGGATGGGCAATGAGCAGTTCTTC CASSPPAGMGNEQFF